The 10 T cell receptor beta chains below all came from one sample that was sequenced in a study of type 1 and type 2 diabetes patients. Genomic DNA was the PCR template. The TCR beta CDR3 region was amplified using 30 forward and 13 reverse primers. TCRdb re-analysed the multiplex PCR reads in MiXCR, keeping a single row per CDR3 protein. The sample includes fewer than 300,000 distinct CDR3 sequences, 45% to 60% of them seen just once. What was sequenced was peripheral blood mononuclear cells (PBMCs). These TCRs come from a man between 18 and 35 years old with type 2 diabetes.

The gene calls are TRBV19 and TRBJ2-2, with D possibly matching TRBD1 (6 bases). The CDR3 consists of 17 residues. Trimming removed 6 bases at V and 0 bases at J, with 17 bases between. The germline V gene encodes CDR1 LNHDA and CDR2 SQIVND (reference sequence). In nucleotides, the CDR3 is TGTGCCAGTAGCACCCCGACAGGACCTACGAACACCGGGGAGCTGTTTTTT. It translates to CASSTPTGPTNTGELFF. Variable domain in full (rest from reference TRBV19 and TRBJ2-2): DGGITQSPKYLFRKEGQNVTLSCEQNLNHDAMYWYRQDPGQGLRLIYYSQIVNDFQKGDIAEGYSVSREKKESFPLTVTSAQKNPTAFYLCASSTPTGPTNTGELFFGEGSRLTVL.

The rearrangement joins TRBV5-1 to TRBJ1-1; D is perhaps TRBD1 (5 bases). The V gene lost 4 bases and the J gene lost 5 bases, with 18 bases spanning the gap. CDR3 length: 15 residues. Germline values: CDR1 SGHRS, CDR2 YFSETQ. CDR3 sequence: CASSVPGVPRTEAFF. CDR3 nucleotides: TGCGCCAGCAGCGTGCCGGGGGTCCCCAGGACTGAAGCTTTCTTT.

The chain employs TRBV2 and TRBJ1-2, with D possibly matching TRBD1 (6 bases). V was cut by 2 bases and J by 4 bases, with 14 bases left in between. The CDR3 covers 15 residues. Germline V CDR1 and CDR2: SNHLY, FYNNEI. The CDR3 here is CASSERAGETYGYTF. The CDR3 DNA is TGTGCCAGCAGTGAAAGGGCAGGGGAGACCTATGGCTACACCTTC.

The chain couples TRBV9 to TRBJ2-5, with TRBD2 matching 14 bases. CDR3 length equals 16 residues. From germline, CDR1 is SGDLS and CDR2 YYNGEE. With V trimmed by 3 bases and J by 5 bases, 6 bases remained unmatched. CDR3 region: CASSDGLAGGGETQYF. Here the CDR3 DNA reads TGTGCCAGCAGCGACGGACTAGCGGGAGGCGGGGAGACCCAGTACTTC.

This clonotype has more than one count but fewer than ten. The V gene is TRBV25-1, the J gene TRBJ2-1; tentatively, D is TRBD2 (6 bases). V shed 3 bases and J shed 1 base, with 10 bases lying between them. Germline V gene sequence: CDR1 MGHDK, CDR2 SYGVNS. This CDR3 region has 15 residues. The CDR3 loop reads CASSELADSYNEQFF. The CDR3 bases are TGTGCCAGCAGTGAGTTAGCGGATTCCTACAATGAGCAGTTCTTC.

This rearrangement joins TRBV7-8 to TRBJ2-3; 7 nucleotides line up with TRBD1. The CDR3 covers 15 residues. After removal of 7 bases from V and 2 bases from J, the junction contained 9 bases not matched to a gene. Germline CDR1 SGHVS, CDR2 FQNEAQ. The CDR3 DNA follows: TGTGCCAGCACCCTAGGGGGACAGTACACAGATACGCAGTATTTT. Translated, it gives CASTLGGQYTDTQYF.

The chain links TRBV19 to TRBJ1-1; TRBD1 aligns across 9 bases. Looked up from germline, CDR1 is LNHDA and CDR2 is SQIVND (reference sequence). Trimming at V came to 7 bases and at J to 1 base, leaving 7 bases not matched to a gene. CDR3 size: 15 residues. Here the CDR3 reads CASTIQGAANTEAFF. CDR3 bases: TGTGCCAGTACCATACAGGGGGCGGCGAACACTGAAGCTTTCTTT.

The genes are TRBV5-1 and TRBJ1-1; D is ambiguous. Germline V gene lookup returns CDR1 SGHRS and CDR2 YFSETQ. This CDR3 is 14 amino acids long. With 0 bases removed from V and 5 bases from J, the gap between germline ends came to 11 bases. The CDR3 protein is CASSLDSVVTEAFF. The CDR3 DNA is TGCGCCAGCAGCTTGGATTCGGTGGTTACTGAAGCTTTCTTT.

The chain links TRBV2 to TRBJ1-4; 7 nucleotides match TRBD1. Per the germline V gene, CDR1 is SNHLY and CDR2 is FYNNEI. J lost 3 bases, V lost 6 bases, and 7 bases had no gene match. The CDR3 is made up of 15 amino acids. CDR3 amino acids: CASSLQGRSNEKLFF. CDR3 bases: TGTGCCAGCAGCTTACAGGGGAGATCTAATGAAAAACTGTTTTTT.

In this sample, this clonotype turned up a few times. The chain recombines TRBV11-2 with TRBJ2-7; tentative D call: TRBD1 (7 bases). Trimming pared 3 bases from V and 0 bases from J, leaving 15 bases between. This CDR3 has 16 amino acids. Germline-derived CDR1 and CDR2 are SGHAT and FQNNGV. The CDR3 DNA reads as TGTGCCAGCAGCTTCTTCGGGCGGGACAGCTCCTACGAGCAGTACTTC. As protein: CASSFFGRDSSYEQYF.